The 5 T cell receptor beta chains presented below share a single source sample, sequenced in a study of blood T cell repertoires in COVID-19. The table came from immunoSEQ multiplex PCR; TCRdb's copy has only in-frame clones and leaves some out. Seen here are roughly 380,000 clones, roughly 86% observed once, and the top ten hold 1.3%. The sample consisted of PBMCs or T cells enriched from blood (not recorded which). These receptor sequences come from a man aged 25 to 40 who had recovered from COVID-19.

The chain employs TRBV3-1 (or the pseudogene TRBV3-2) and TRBJ2-7; D is ambiguous. V was pared by 0 bases and J by 1 base, with 10 bases between. This CDR3 has 15 residues. Germline-derived CDR1 and CDR2 are LGHDT and YNNKEL (reference sequence). The CDR3 coding sequence is TGTGCCAGCAGCCAAGATCCACGGTTATCCTACGAGCAGTACTTC. As protein: CASSQDPRLSYEQYF.

The V gene is TRBV2, the J gene TRBJ1-5; D might be TRBD1 (5 bases). Germline V gene data show CDR1 as SNHLY and CDR2 as FYNNEI. The CDR3 spans 14 residues. The V end was cut by 4 bases, the J end by 3 bases, with 10 bases between. Written as DNA, the CDR3 is TGTGCCAGCAGTGTCCGGGGGACCAATCAGCCCCAGCATTTT. It specifies CASSVRGTNQPQHF.

V and J are TRBV6-5 and TRBJ1-3; possible D gene TRBD1, 5 bases. V lost 8 bases, J lost 4 bases, and 12 bases lay in between. Germline V gives CDR1 MNHEY, CDR2 SVGAGI. This CDR3 comprises 13 residues. CDR3 bases: TGTGCCAGCTCCAGGGCGGGAGGAAACACCATATATTTT. The encoded protein is CASSRAGGNTIYF.

The chain has TRBV27 and TRBJ1-1, with 7 bases fitting TRBD1. CDR3 length: 14 amino acids. Germline V gene sequence: CDR1 MNHEY, CDR2 SMNVEV (reference sequence). J gave up 3 bases and V 6 bases, and 7 bases lay outside the gene matches. The CDR3 bases are TGTGCCAGCAGCCTACAGGGGTCCTACACTGAAGCTTTCTTT. This gives the protein CASSLQGSYTEAFF.

The chain recombines TRBV6-1 with TRBJ1-5, with 7 bases fitting TRBD1. In germline, CDR1 is MNHNS, CDR2 SASEGT. This CDR3 spans 17 amino acids. Losses at the gene ends were 1 base for V and 0 bases for J; bases not matched to a gene: 6. This chain's CDR3 is CASSEDPRTGSNQPQHF. The CDR3 DNA sequence: TGTGCCAGCAGTGAAGACCCCAGGACAGGTAGCAATCAGCCCCAGCATTTT.